The 14 T cell receptor beta chains listed next were all sequenced from one sample in a study of neurological immune-mediated disorders. TCRdb itself ran the 5' RACE reads through MiXCR, one entry per CDR3 protein. Of some 65,000 distinct CDR3 sequences listed, 3.5% to 5% are singletons. Sequencing was performed on PBMCs. Receptors were obtained from a middle-aged man with multiple sclerosis.

The chain carries TRBV5-5 and TRBJ2-2; the D gene is possibly TRBD2 (7 bases). V shed 6 bases and J shed 5 bases, with 20 bases lying between them. Germline values: CDR1 SGHKS, CDR2 YYEKEE (reference sequence). This CDR3 is 16 amino acids long. As DNA, the CDR3 is TGTGCCAGCAAGAAGGGGGGGCGCGGATGGACCGGGGAGCTGTTTTTT. This gives the protein CASKKGGRGWTGELFF.

This clonotype appeared many times. The chain is built from TRBV20-1 and TRBJ2-3; 7 nucleotides agree with TRBD1. CDR3 length equals 16 residues. J lost 4 bases, V lost 2 bases, and 12 bases had no gene match. Germline V gives CDR1 DFQATT, CDR2 SNEGSKA (reference sequence). CDR3 protein: CSARLGNFQGADTQYF. CDR3 sequence (DNA): TGCAGTGCTAGACTCGGGAACTTCCAGGGGGCAGATACGCAGTATTTT.

This clonotype occurred many times. The rearrangement links TRBV5-5 to TRBJ1-2; no reliable D call. CDR1 and CDR2 (germline): SGHKS, YYEKEE (reference sequence). The CDR3 length is 15 residues. The V gene lost 0 bases and the J gene lost 1 base, with 10 bases spanning the gap. CDR3 nucleotides: TGTGCCAGCAGCTTGGAATTGAAGGTTAACTATGGCTACACCTTC. Its protein product is CASSLELKVNYGYTF.

This clonotype was seen repeatedly, ten times or more. The rearrangement uses TRBV4-1 and TRBJ2-7; TRBD1 matches at 7 bases. There are 15 residues in the CDR3. V lost 1 base and J lost 2; bases outside the gene matches: 5. Germline V lookup: CDR1 MGHRA, CDR2 YSYEKL. The CDR3 region has the DNA TGCGCCAGCAGCCAAGTTCGACAGGGCCCCTACGAGCAGTACTTC. Protein: CASSQVRQGPYEQYF.

This clonotype was counted ten times or more. J is TRBJ1-2 and V is TRBV5-1; 8 bases are a match to TRBD1. Germline trimming cut 1 base from V and 7 bases from J; bases unmatched to any gene: 9. The CDR3 extends over 15 amino acids. CDR1 SGHRS and CDR2 YFSETQ come from the germline V gene. In DNA form, the CDR3 reads TGCGCCAGCAGCTTGTCCGGACAGGGATTCCCTGGCTACACCTTC. Amino acids: CASSLSGQGFPGYTF.

This clonotype was picked up many times. The rearrangement joins TRBV15 to TRBJ2-6; 9 bases match TRBD1. In germline, CDR1 is LNHNV, CDR2 YYDKDF (reference sequence). The CDR3 has 16 amino acids. V was pared by 1 base and J by 2 bases, with 0 bases of the junction left unmatched. The CDR3 region is CATSRGTGAGANVLTF. For the CDR3, the DNA is TGTGCCACCAGCAGAGGGACAGGGGCTGGGGCCAACGTCCTGACTTTC.

This clonotype has just a few counts. A much larger clone differs from this one at a single base, so this may be a read error. The V gene is TRBV9, the J gene TRBJ2-1, with D perhaps given as TRBD1 or TRBD2 (6 bases each). Trimming shortened V by 4 bases and J by 10 bases, and 15 bases separated the two germline ends. The CDR3 runs 13 residues. CDR1 and CDR2 (germline): SGDLS, YYNGEE. The CDR3 DNA reads TGTGCCAGCAGCCTAACCGGGGGCACAGAGCAGTTCTTC. Protein: CASSLTGGTEQFF.

The V call is TRBV12-3 or TRBV12-4, the J call TRBJ1-4; possible D gene TRBD1, 6 bases. V lost 3 bases and J 6 bases, leaving 11 bases between the germline ends. This CDR3 has 14 amino acids. The chain's CDR3 is CASSLGRGDEKLFF. The CDR3 nucleotides are TGTGCCAGCAGTTTGGGCAGGGGAGATGAAAAACTGTTTTTT.

This clonotype was counted at least ten times. CDR3 sequence reads: CASSFLRGGENEQFF. In DNA, the CDR3 is TGTGCCAGCAGTTTTCTTCGGGGGGGGGAAAATGAGCAGTTCTTC. The J gene is TRBJ2-1, the V gene TRBV27; TRBD2 matches at 8 bases. Losses at the gene ends were 3 bases for V and 7 bases for J; bases not matched to a gene: 8. This CDR3 is 15 amino acids long. The V gene's germline CDR1 is MNHEY and CDR2 SMNVEV (reference sequence).

This clonotype was seen repeatedly, ten times or more. CDR3 in DNA: TGTGCCAGCAGCCATTCGGGGACAACTAATGAAAAACTGTTTTTT. This translates into CASSHSGTTNEKLFF. The chain combines TRBV12-3 or TRBV12-4 with TRBJ1-4; D remains ambiguous. The CDR3 sequence is 15 residues long. V lost 6 bases and J 0 bases, leaving 11 bases between the germline ends.

This clonotype has a handful of counts. One junction end disagrees with the germline gene, perhaps due to a read error. V is TRBV4-1 and J is TRBJ1-5; TRBD1 is a possible D gene (6 bases). The CDR3 has 15 residues. The germline gives CDR1 MGHRA, CDR2 YSYEKL. The CDR3 DNA sequence: TGCGCCAGCAGATCGAGGGCGTGGGACAATCAGCCCCAGAATTTT. It specifies CASRSRAWDNQPQNF.

There are many counts of this clonotype. This chain links TRBV15 with TRBJ2-7; D ambiguous. The germline V and J ends were trimmed by 0 bases and 1 base, with 10 bases remaining between them. Germline CDR1 is LNHNV and CDR2 is YYDKDF (reference sequence). This CDR3 contains 15 residues. CDR3 nucleotide sequence: TGTGCCACCAGCAGAGATATAGAAGGATCCTACGAGCAGTACTTC. Translation: CATSRDIEGSYEQYF.

This clonotype was counted many times. The chain links TRBV6-1 to TRBJ1-4, with D unclear. Trimming shortened V by 4 bases and J by 3 bases, and 9 bases separated the two germline ends. The CDR3 totals 14 residues. CDR1 is MNHNS, CDR2 SASEGT, per germline. The CDR3 is CASSATGSNEKLFF. The CDR3 DNA is TGTGCCAGCAGTGCGACGGGATCTAATGAAAAACTGTTTTTT.

Many counts were recorded for this clonotype. The V gene is TRBV4-1, the J gene TRBJ1-4; D unclear. The V gene lost 1 base and the J gene lost 6 bases, with 18 bases spanning the gap. CDR1 and CDR2 (germline): MGHRA, YSYEKL. The CDR3 covers 17 residues. The CDR3 nucleotides are TGCGCCAGCAGCCAAGGGTGGGGAAAGAGTGTTTATGAAAAACTGTTTTTT. Protein: CASSQGWGKSVYEKLFF.